This entry is about one T cell receptor beta chain. Its antigen is still unknown. This entry belongs to a study of shared clonotypes between healthy human individuals. Study background: Each donor's CD4 naive and CD4 memory cells filled three plates apiece, CD8 naive two, and CD8 memory one. Findings of the study overall: In contrast to clonotypes shared by all four donors, non-shared clonotypes had lower generation probabilities.

Clones were read by immunoSEQ multiplex PCR, and TCRdb kept only the in-frame ones, dropping some. The data show about 110,000 clones, with about 63% seen just once and about 24% held by the top ten. Unmatched junction bases numbered 12, after V lost 4 bases and J lost 7 bases. The CDR3 covers 16 residues. Germline V gene lookup returns CDR1 LNHDA and CDR2 SQIVND (reference sequence). The sequenced material came from memory CD8+ T cells sorted from blood. Subset given: CD45RO+ cells pooled with CCR7-negative TemRA cells. The receptor was isolated from a woman in her thirties in good health. This sequence joins TRBV19 and TRBJ1-5, with 8 bases lining up with TRBD1. The DNA of the CDR3 is TGTGCCAGTAGTAAAAGTGGACAGGGTTCGAGACAGCCCCAGCATTTT. Protein: CASSKSGQGSRQPQHF.